The 12 T cell receptor beta chains listed next were all sequenced from one sample in a study of memory CD4+ T cells and cytomegalovirus serostatus. The data were produced by immunoSEQ multiplex PCR, yet TCRdb's version contains in-frame clones alone and is incomplete. The data contain about 53,000 clones, around 80% of them seen just once; the ten biggest clones take up roughly 0.84%. The sort gate was single viable CD3+CD4+CD8-CD45RO+ cells for memory CD4+ T cells. The sequencing input was memory CD4+ T cells from blood. These receptor sequences come from an adult in good health and CMV-seronegative.

This clone was counted a single time. This chain joins TRBV19 and TRBJ2-7, with 7 nucleotides matching TRBD2. V gave up 5 bases and J gave up 6 bases; unmatched junction bases: 13. The CDR3 spans 15 residues. CDR1 is LNHDA, CDR2 SQIVND, per germline (reference sequence). This CDR3 is CASSPGGNLDGEQYF. In nucleotides, the CDR3 is TGTGCCAGTAGTCCCGGGGGGAATCTTGACGGCGAGCAGTACTTC.

V gene TRBV27 combines with J gene TRBJ1-5; D might be TRBD1 (6 bases). Trimming took 4 bases from V and 5 from J, leaving 21 bases between them. The CDR3 sequence is 17 residues long. Germline CDR1 MNHEY, CDR2 SMNVEV (reference sequence). The CDR3 sequence: CASSSSKNQGSHQPQHF. The DNA for the CDR3 is TGTGCCAGCAGTTCCTCTAAAAATCAGGGGTCTCATCAGCCCCAGCATTTT.

In this sample, this clone turned up a few times. This chain's CDR3 is CASSESRGGAYNEQFF. The CDR3 DNA reads TGTGCCAGCAGTGAATCACGGGGGGGCGCCTACAATGAGCAGTTCTTC. The J gene is TRBJ2-1, the V gene TRBV25-1; 8 bases align to TRBD2. With 1 base clipped from V and 2 bases from J, the junction kept 4 bases outside the gene matches. The CDR3 is 16 amino acids. Germline V gene lookup returns CDR1 MGHDK and CDR2 SYGVNS.

The gene calls are TRBV19 and TRBJ2-5; TRBD2 matches 10 bases. Germline CDR1 reads LNHDA; CDR2 reads SQIVND (reference sequence). This CDR3 spans 14 amino acids. J lost 1 base, V lost 5 bases, and 1 base had no gene match. The CDR3 protein is CASSLAGAQETQYF. The CDR3 DNA sequence: TGTGCCAGTAGTCTAGCGGGGGCCCAAGAGACCCAGTACTTC.

This chain links TRBV25-1 with TRBJ2-7; 12 nucleotides line up with TRBD1. Germline CDR1 and CDR2: MGHDK and SYGVNS. Trimming at V came to 4 bases and at J to 6 bases, leaving 16 bases not matched to a gene. This CDR3 is 18 amino acids long. The CDR3 bases are TGTGCCAGCAGTGCGCTAAAAGGGACAGGGGGCTCTGGGAGCGAGCAGTACTTC. This sequence encodes CASSALKGTGGSGSEQYF.

The V and J genes are TRBV7-2 and TRBJ2-2; TRBD1 matches at 9 bases. The CDR3 has 16 residues. Germline V gene sequence: CDR1 SGHTA, CDR2 FQGNSA. V was clipped by 6 bases and J by 7 bases; unmatched bases: 12. CDR3 residues: CASRPPGQGRGGELFF. In nucleotides, the CDR3 is TGTGCCAGCAGACCCCCGGGACAGGGAAGGGGCGGGGAGCTGTTTTTT. Complete variable domain (other parts from reference TRBV7-2 and TRBJ2-2): GAGVSQSPSNKVTEKGKDVELRCDPISGHTALYWYRQSLGQGLEFLIYFQGNSAPDKSGLPSDRFSAERTGGSVSTLTIQRTQQEDSAVYLCASRPPGQGRGGELFFGEGSRLTVL.

This chain uses TRBV5-1 with TRBJ2-5, with TRBD1 as a possible D gene (5 bases). Trimming removed 0 bases at V and 2 bases at J, with 11 bases between. This CDR3 is 15 amino acids long. Germline V lookup: CDR1 SGHRS, CDR2 YFSETQ. The CDR3 DNA reads TGCGCCAGCAGCTTGGGGACATACCAACAAGAGACCCAGTACTTC. Translating it yields CASSLGTYQQETQYF. Looking up the rest from reference TRBV5-1 and TRBJ2-5 gives the full variable domain: KAGVTQTPRYLIKTRGQQVTLSCSPISGHRSVSWYQQTPGQGLQFLFEYFSETQRNKGNFPGRFSGRQFSNSRSEMNVSTLELGDSALYLCASSLGTYQQETQYFGPGTRLLVL.

The V call is TRBV10-3, the J call TRBJ2-6; no reliable D call. This CDR3 contains 16 residues. Germline V CDR1 and CDR2: ENHRY, SYGVKD. V lost 4 bases, J lost 2 bases, and 12 bases lay in between. The CDR3 DNA follows: TGTGCCATCAGTGTCGGTCCTAAGGCTGGGGCCAACGTCCTGACTTTC. It is translated as CAISVGPKAGANVLTF.

The chain joins TRBV6-1 to TRBJ2-2, with D perhaps TRBD1 (5 bases). The germline CDR1 and CDR2 sequences are MNHNS and SASEGT. Trimming cost V 0 bases and J 4 bases, with 18 bases left between them. This CDR3 is 18 amino acids long. The CDR3 is CASSEAKGQGRATGELFF. The CDR3 nucleotides read TGTGCCAGCAGTGAAGCTAAAGGGCAGGGTAGGGCCACCGGGGAGCTGTTTTTT.

The CDR3 loop is CAISSTGEDEKLFF. The DNA of the CDR3 is TGTGCCATCAGTTCGACAGGGGAGGATGAAAAACTGTTTTTT. The chain has TRBV10-3 and TRBJ1-4; 8 bases align to TRBD1. V trimming: 5 bases; J trimming: 6 bases; junction bases outside the gene matches: 5. This CDR3 has 14 amino acids. CDR1 ENHRY and CDR2 SYGVKD come from the germline V gene.

The chain carries TRBV2 and TRBJ1-2; 7 bases fit TRBD1. The V segment lost 3 bases and the J segment 9 bases; nucleotides outside the gene matches: 10. The V gene's germline CDR1 is SNHLY and CDR2 FYNNEI. The CDR3 has 14 amino acids. Here the CDR3 reads CASSEGDSGGSYTF. DNA of the CDR3: TGTGCCAGCAGTGAGGGGGACAGTGGAGGTAGCTACACCTTC.

This chain joins TRBV30 and TRBJ1-4, with unresolved D. Germline V gene lookup returns CDR1 GTSNPN and CDR2 SVGIG (reference sequence). The CDR3 length is 13 residues. Trimming shortened V by 5 bases and J by 5 bases, and 12 bases separated the two germline ends. The CDR3 bases are TGTGCCTGGGGCCCGGGAGTAAATGAAAAACTGTTTTTT. Translating gives CAWGPGVNEKLFF.